This TCR beta chain was captured in a study of control samples from healthy donors and cancer patients. With 5 bases removed from V and 4 bases from J, the gap between germline ends came to 12 bases. Looked up from germline, CDR1 is MRHNA and CDR2 is SNTAGT. The CDR3 is made up of 14 amino acids. Data came from immunoSEQ multiplex PCR; TCRdb stores just in-frame clones and leaves some out. The sample carries a few hundred thousand clones, around 90% recorded once. The receptor's source is a man aged 40-49 years with head and neck cancer. The chain employs TRBV6-4 and TRBJ1-3, with D perhaps matching TRBD1 (5 bases). The sample comprised PBMCs. CDR3 in amino acids: CASSPVGVGNTIYF. CDR3 bases: TGTGCCAGCAGTCCAGTAGGGGTGGGAAACACCATATATTTT.